The 21 T cell receptor beta chains below come from one sample, sequenced in a study of memory CD4+ T cells and cytomegalovirus serostatus. Single viable CD3+CD4+CD8-CD45RO+ cells were sorted as the memory CD4+ T cells. Generated by immunoSEQ multiplex PCR, the TCRdb table keeps only in-frame clones and is missing some. The top ten hold 1.6% of the sample, which has roughly 50,000 clones, around 78% seen once. The sample taken for sequencing was memory CD4+ T cells from blood. Every receptor here comes from an adult in good health and CMV-seronegative.

The V call is TRBV27, the J call TRBJ2-4, with no clear D. Trimming took 9 bases from V and 0 from J, leaving 15 bases between them. Germline lookup yields CDR1 MNHEY and CDR2 SMNVEV (reference sequence). The length of the CDR3 is 15 residues. The CDR3: CASLLQTLAKNIQYF. The CDR3 DNA sequence: TGTGCCAGTCTCTTGCAGACACTAGCCAAAAACATTCAGTACTTC.

V usage is TRBV19 and J usage is TRBJ1-5, with no clear D. The V gene's germline CDR1 is LNHDA and CDR2 SQIVND (reference sequence). V lost 3 bases and J 5 bases, leaving 14 bases between the germline ends. The CDR3 sequence is 15 residues long. The CDR3 is CASSMGSAVHQPQHF. CDR3 DNA sequence: TGTGCCAGTAGTATGGGGTCGGCAGTCCATCAGCCCCAGCATTTT.

This chain joins TRBV18 and TRBJ2-7, with unresolved D. The germline CDR1 and CDR2 sequences are KGHSH and LQKENI. Trimming left V 4 bases short and J 7 bases short, with 8 bases between. This CDR3 has 11 amino acids. The CDR3 loop reads CASSLNREQYF. CDR3 DNA sequence: TGTGCCAGCTCACTTAACCGAGAGCAGTACTTC.

This chain connects TRBV6-5 to TRBJ1-2, with a possible D match to TRBD1 (6 bases). The CDR3 runs 14 residues. Trimming took off 7 bases at V and 4 bases at J, with 16 bases between the two ends. Per the germline V gene, CDR1 is MNHEY and CDR2 is SVGAGI. The DNA of the CDR3 is TGTGCCAGCACCTCCAACAGGGAGCTCTATGGCTACACCTTC. Protein product: CASTSNRELYGYTF.

The V call is TRBV9, the J call TRBJ2-3; the match to TRBD1 covers 12 bases. The CDR3 has 16 residues. Germline V gene sequence: CDR1 SGDLS, CDR2 YYNGEE. J lost 5 bases, V lost 4 bases, and 8 bases had no gene match. Here the CDR3 DNA reads TGTGCCAGCAGCTCCCGGGACAGGGGGCTGGGAGATACGCAGTATTTT. This codes for CASSSRDRGLGDTQYF.

This clone is a singleton in its sample. The V and J genes are TRBV6-4 and TRBJ2-4, with D perhaps TRBD1 (6 bases). Per germline, CDR1 MRHNA and CDR2 SNTAGT. With 5 bases removed from V and 1 base from J, the gap between germline ends came to 15 bases. The CDR3 contains 16 residues. The CDR3 DNA sequence: TGTGCCAGCAGTCCAACAGGGAACCTGGCCAAAAACATTCAGTACTTC. As protein: CASSPTGNLAKNIQYF.

The chain combines TRBV19 with TRBJ1-1; 7 positions match TRBD1. Germline CDR1 LNHDA, CDR2 SQIVND (reference sequence). There are 13 residues in the CDR3. The V and J ends lost 1 base and 8 bases, in that order; junction bases with no gene match: 4. The CDR3 DNA reads as TGTGCCAGTAGTATAGTCGGACAGGACGAAGCTTTCTTT. Protein: CASSIVGQDEAFF.

The gene calls are TRBV5-6 and TRBJ2-1; 7 bases are shared with TRBD2. This CDR3 contains 16 residues. Germline CDR1 is SGHDT and CDR2 is YYEEEE. Trimming took 3 bases from V and 4 from J; bases not matched to a gene: 10. CDR3 amino acids: CASSSAGQRGYNEQFF. The CDR3 DNA follows: TGTGCCAGCAGCTCGGCCGGCCAGCGGGGTTACAATGAGCAGTTCTTC. Looking up the rest from reference TRBV5-6 and TRBJ2-1 gives the full variable domain: DAGVTQSPTHLIKTRGQQVTLRCSPKSGHDTVSWYQQALGQGPQFIFQYYEEEERQRGNFPDRFSGHQFPNYSSELNVNALLLGDSALYLCASSSAGQRGYNEQFFGPGTRLTVL.

The J gene is TRBJ2-7, the V gene TRBV28, with D tentatively TRBD1 or TRBD2 (5 bases each). The CDR3 runs to 15 residues. CDR1 and CDR2 from the germline V gene are MDHEN and SYDVKM. The V and J ends lost 2 bases and 2 bases respectively, with 13 bases between them. The CDR3 loop reads CASSLMGPGTYEQYF. In DNA, the CDR3 is TGTGCCAGCAGTTTAATGGGACCCGGCACCTACGAGCAGTACTTC.

The chain recombines TRBV4-2 with TRBJ2-5, with D perhaps matching TRBD1 (6 bases). Trimming stripped 0 bases from V and 2 bases from J, with 16 bases between. The CDR3 totals 17 residues. Germline CDR1 is LGHNA and CDR2 is YNFKEQ. CDR3 loop: CASSQDRSDRRQETQYF. The CDR3 DNA reads TGTGCCAGCAGCCAAGATCGCTCGGACAGACGACAAGAGACCCAGTACTTC.

The V call is TRBV18, the J call TRBJ2-7; perhaps TRBD2 as D (6 bases). The V gene lost 1 base and the J gene lost 0 bases, with 7 bases spanning the gap. Germline CDR1 is KGHSH and CDR2 is LQKENI. This CDR3 has 14 residues. The CDR3 protein is CASSPLADSYEQYF. CDR3 bases: TGTGCCAGCTCACCACTAGCGGACTCCTACGAGCAGTACTTC.

J is TRBJ2-7 and V is TRBV10-3, with TRBD1 identical over 9 bases. V gave up 0 bases and J gave up 3 bases; unmatched junction bases: 0. CDR3 size: 14 residues. Germline CDR1 ENHRY, CDR2 SYGVKD. The CDR3 sequence is CAISESGQGYEQYF. In DNA form, the CDR3 reads TGTGCCATCAGTGAGTCGGGACAGGGCTACGAGCAGTACTTC.

The chain combines TRBV9 with TRBJ2-7; either TRBD1 or TRBD2 may fit D (5 bases each). Germline V gives CDR1 SGDLS, CDR2 YYNGEE. The CDR3 contains 15 residues. Trimming stripped 0 bases from V and 6 bases from J, with 16 bases between. The CDR3 bases are TGTGCCAGCAGCGTAGCGTCCGGGACCCTAACCGAGCAGTACTTC. Protein sequence: CASSVASGTLTEQYF.

The chain uses TRBV11-2 and TRBJ2-7, with D unresolved. This CDR3 spans 12 amino acids. V lost 5 bases and J 3 bases, leaving 8 bases between the germline ends. Germline CDR1 and CDR2: SGHAT and FQNNGV. In nucleotides, the CDR3 is TGTGCCAGCAGCCAATCCATCTACGAGCAGTACTTC. Amino acids: CASSQSIYEQYF.

The rearrangement joins TRBV19 to TRBJ1-3, with 9 bases that match TRBD1. V was clipped by 6 bases and J by 1 base; unmatched bases: 10. CDR1 LNHDA and CDR2 SQIVND come from the germline V gene (reference sequence). The CDR3 has 17 amino acids. CDR3 sequence (DNA): TGTGCCAGTAGCTCTCTGAACAGGGGGCGATCTGGAAACACCATATATTTT. It codes for CASSSLNRGRSGNTIYF.

This clone occurred a few times. The chain links TRBV4-3 to TRBJ1-3; D uncertain. The CDR3 loop spans 17 amino acids. Trimming took 0 bases from V and 3 from J, leaving 15 bases between them. Germline CDR1 LGHNA, CDR2 YSLEER. This CDR3 reads CASSQDLNDASGNTIYF. The CDR3, as DNA: TGCGCCAGCAGCCAAGATCTTAATGATGCGAGTGGAAACACCATATATTTT.

The CDR3 sequence is CASSVERENYGYTF. The CDR3 region has the DNA TGTGCCAGCAGTGTTGAAAGGGAGAACTATGGCTACACCTTC. The chain carries TRBV2 and TRBJ1-2; D gene ambiguous. Per the germline V gene, CDR1 is SNHLY and CDR2 is FYNNEI. There are 14 residues in the CDR3. The germline V and J ends were trimmed by 4 bases and 2 bases, with 11 bases remaining between them.

This clone appeared once. V is TRBV28 and J is TRBJ2-1; the D is unclear. The germline V gene has CDR1 MDHEN and CDR2 SYDVKM. V dropped 8 bases and J dropped 8 bases, with 19 bases sitting between them. This CDR3 has 14 amino acids. CDR3 nucleotides: TGTGCCAGCCAATACGGCGTAGGTATCCATGAGCAGTTCTTC. Its protein is CASQYGVGIHEQFF.

This rearrangement joins TRBV7-8 to TRBJ2-1, with 8 positions matching TRBD1. This CDR3 contains 14 residues. Germline lookup yields CDR1 SGHVS and CDR2 FQNEAQ. With 7 bases clipped from V and 3 bases from J, the junction kept 5 bases outside the gene matches. In DNA, the CDR3 is TGTGCCAGCACCGCTGACAGGGGCTACAATGAGCAGTTCTTC. Protein sequence: CASTADRGYNEQFF. The full variable domain, rest sourced from reference TRBV7-8 and TRBJ2-1, is GAGVSQSPRYKVAKRGQDVALRCDPISGHVSLFWYQQALGQGPEFLTYFQNEAQLDKSGLPSDRFFAERPEGSVSTLKIQRTQQEDSAVYLCASTADRGYNEQFFGPGTRLTVL.

This chain connects TRBV15 to TRBJ1-1; D ambiguous. Trimming left V 3 bases short and J 1 base short, with 9 bases between. The CDR3 length is 14 residues. Germline V lookup: CDR1 LNHNV, CDR2 YYDKDF (reference sequence). CDR3 nucleotide sequence: TGTGCCACCAGCAGGGAGATAAGGAACACTGAAGCTTTCTTT. Protein sequence: CATSREIRNTEAFF.

This clone came up once. The chain joins TRBV7-6 to TRBJ1-1; tentative D call: TRBD1 (5 bases). This CDR3 contains 16 residues. Trimming removed 6 bases from V and 1 base from J, with 18 bases in between. The germline CDR1 and CDR2 sequences are SGHVS and FNYEAQ. DNA for the CDR3: TGTGCCAGCAGTAAACGCTCAGGGTCCTCGAACACTGAAGCTTTCTTT. Translated: CASSKRSGSSNTEAFF.